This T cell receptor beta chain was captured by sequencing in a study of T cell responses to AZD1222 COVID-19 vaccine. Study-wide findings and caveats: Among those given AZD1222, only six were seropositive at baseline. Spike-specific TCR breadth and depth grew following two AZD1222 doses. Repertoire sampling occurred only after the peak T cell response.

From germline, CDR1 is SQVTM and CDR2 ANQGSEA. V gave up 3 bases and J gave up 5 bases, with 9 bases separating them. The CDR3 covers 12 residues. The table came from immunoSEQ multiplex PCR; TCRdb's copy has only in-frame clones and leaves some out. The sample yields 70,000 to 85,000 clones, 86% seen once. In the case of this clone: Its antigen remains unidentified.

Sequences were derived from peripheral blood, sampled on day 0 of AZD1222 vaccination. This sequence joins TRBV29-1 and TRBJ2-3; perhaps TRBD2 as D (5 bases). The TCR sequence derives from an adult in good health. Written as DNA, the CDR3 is TGCAGCGTTGACGGGGATGGAGATACGCAGTATTTT. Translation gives CSVDGDGDTQYF.